What follows are 21 T cell receptor beta chains derived from one specimen sequenced in a study of beta chain features in type 1 diabetes. Sequenced material consisted of expressed TCRB transcripts (all of the isolated RNA was reverse transcribed). The repertoire was sequenced with immunoSEQ multiplex PCR; TCRdb's copy has only in-frame clones and lacks some. This sample has more than 300,000 clones, with about 15% found just once. The specimen was naive CD4+ T cells from blood. The receptors were sampled from a woman aged 18-35 years in good health.

The CDR3 region is CASSLTSPLLGELFF. In DNA, the CDR3 is TGCGCCAGCAGCTTGACCAGTCCCTTGCTCGGGGAGCTGTTTTTT. V usage is TRBV5-1 and J usage is TRBJ2-2, with D uncertain. The V end was cut by 1 base, the J end by 7 bases, with 14 bases between. The CDR3 is 15 amino acids. In germline, CDR1 is SGHRS, CDR2 YFSETQ.

The chain couples TRBV7-2 to TRBJ2-7; D remains ambiguous. Germline values: CDR1 SGHTA, CDR2 FQGNSA. CDR3 length: 14 residues. Deletions cut 1 base from V and 3 bases from J, with 10 bases between. The CDR3 loop reads CASSLGLEVYEQYF. CDR3 DNA: TGTGCCAGCAGCTTAGGACTTGAAGTCTACGAGCAGTACTTC.

The chain's CDR3 is CASSQFDSRGARASGTYEQYF. The DNA of the CDR3 is TGCGCCAGCAGTCAATTCGACTCTCGGGGGGCCCGGGCTAGCGGAACCTACGAGCAGTACTTC. This rearrangement joins TRBV23-1 to TRBJ2-7; D is possibly TRBD2 (7 bases). TRBV23-1 is an ORF; its function is uncertain. V dropped 1 base and J dropped 2 bases, with 30 bases sitting between them. The length of the CDR3 is 21 residues.

This clone came up a few times. This chain uses TRBV5-1 with TRBJ2-7, with TRBD1 matching over 7 bases. The germline gives CDR1 SGHRS, CDR2 YFSETQ. V was pared by 3 bases and J by 0 bases, with 6 bases of the junction left unmatched. The CDR3 is made up of 15 amino acids. CDR3 DNA: TGCGCCAGCAGCTCGACAGGGCGGAGCTCCTACGAGCAGTACTTC. It translates to CASSSTGRSSYEQYF.

The chain recombines TRBV11-2 with TRBJ2-1, with 9 bases lining up with TRBD2. Germline CDR1 and CDR2: SGHAT and FQNNGV. With 2 bases clipped from V and 6 bases from J, the junction kept 11 bases outside the gene matches. This CDR3 comprises 17 residues. CDR3 bases: TGTGCCAGCAGCTTATGGGGTATGGCGGGAGGGTCCAATGAGCAGTTCTTC. The encoded protein is CASSLWGMAGGSNEQFF.

This clone has more than one count but fewer than ten. The V and J genes are TRBV7-9 and TRBJ1-1; 8 bases match TRBD1. CDR3 length equals 12 residues. The trim removed 5 bases at V and 8 bases at J, leaving 4 bases unmatched. The V gene's germline CDR1 is SEHNR and CDR2 FQNEAQ (reference sequence). CDR3 nucleotide sequence: TGTGCCAGCAGCACCCGGGACAGGGAAGCTTTCTTT. Encoded protein: CASSTRDREAFF.

The chain links TRBV30 to TRBJ2-4, with 10 bases matching TRBD1. The junction had 3 bases not matched to a gene; V was cut back by 5 bases and J by 2 bases. CDR1 GTSNPN and CDR2 SVGIG come from the germline V gene (reference sequence). The CDR3 is 14 amino acids. The chain's CDR3 is CAWGTGAPKNIQYF. The CDR3 DNA reads as TGTGCCTGGGGGACAGGGGCCCCCAAAAACATTCAGTACTTC.

The chain employs TRBV5-1 and TRBJ2-1; perhaps TRBD1 as D (5 bases). This CDR3 is built from 16 residues. The germline V and J ends were trimmed by 3 bases and 2 bases, with 15 bases remaining between them. Germline lookup yields CDR1 SGHRS and CDR2 YFSETQ. The CDR3 sequence: CASSWGLKPPYNEQFF. The CDR3 DNA reads TGCGCCAGCAGCTGGGGCCTTAAGCCCCCCTACAATGAGCAGTTCTTC. The full variable domain, rest sourced from reference TRBV5-1 and TRBJ2-1, is KAGVTQTPRYLIKTRGQQVTLSCSPISGHRSVSWYQQTPGQGLQFLFEYFSETQRNKGNFPGRFSGRQFSNSRSEMNVSTLELGDSALYLCASSWGLKPPYNEQFFGPGTRLTVL.

This clone was recorded a few times. The chain has TRBV18 and TRBJ1-1; the D is unclear. The CDR3 contains 13 residues. The ends were cut back, 0 bases at V and 2 bases at J, with 4 bases in the middle. In germline, CDR1 is KGHSH, CDR2 LQKENI. The CDR3 DNA is TGTGCCAGCTCACCACCCTTAAACACTGAAGCTTTCTTT. Amino acids: CASSPPLNTEAFF.

The V gene is TRBV30, the J gene TRBJ2-1; TRBD2 agrees at 11 bases. Germline V gene lookup returns CDR1 GTSNPN and CDR2 SVGIG (reference sequence). V dropped 3 bases and J dropped 3; count of bases not matched to a gene: 4. This CDR3 spans 15 amino acids. CDR3 nucleotide sequence: TGTGCCTGGAGCACTAGCGGGAGTCGCTACAATGAGCAGTTCTTC. It yields the protein CAWSTSGSRYNEQFF.

This clone was counted only a few times. The germline gene is not matched at one end of the junction; a read error may be the cause. The V call is TRBV25-1, the J call TRBJ1-1; no firm D call. The germline V gene encodes CDR1 MGHDK and CDR2 SYGVNS. CDR3 size: 11 residues. CDR3 in DNA: TGTGCCAGCAGTGGTACGACTGAAGTTTTCTTT. Translated, it gives CASSGTTEVFF.

The chain couples TRBV2 to TRBJ2-3, with 8 bases matching TRBD1. The germline gives CDR1 SNHLY, CDR2 FYNNEI. There are 23 residues in the CDR3. V lost 11 bases, J lost 1 base, and 35 bases stayed unmatched. DNA of the CDR3: TGTGCCGGGGGATACGGACAGGGATCCTCCCTCATTCTGCTGGGACTTGGCACAGATACGCAGTATTTT. Amino acid sequence: CAGGYGQGSSLILLGLGTDTQYF.

The V call is TRBV7-9, the J call TRBJ2-5; 9 bases map to TRBD2. CDR3 length equals 15 residues. After removal of 3 bases from V and 5 bases from J, the junction contained 7 bases not matched to a gene. Germline CDR1 is SEHNR and CDR2 is FQNEAQ (reference sequence). As DNA, the CDR3 is TGTGCCAGCAGCTTTAGCGGGAGTGAGGTGGAGACCCAGTACTTC. This gives the protein CASSFSGSEVETQYF. Full variable domain (rest looked up from reference TRBV7-9 and TRBJ2-5): DTGVSQNPRHKITKRGQNVTFRCDPISEHNRLYWYRQTLGQGPEFLTYFQNEAQLEKSRLLSDRFSAERPKGSFSTLEIQRTEQGDSAMYLCASSFSGSEVETQYFGPGTRLLVL.

The rearrangement joins TRBV7-2 to TRBJ1-1; tentative D call: TRBD1 (6 bases). The CDR3 runs 16 residues. Trimming shortened V by 1 base and J by 4 bases, and 16 bases separated the two germline ends. Germline CDR1 reads SGHTA; CDR2 reads FQGNSA. CDR3 protein: CASSLVGTGRGTEAFF. The CDR3 nucleotides are TGTGCCAGCAGCTTAGTGGGTACAGGGAGAGGCACTGAAGCTTTCTTT.

Here the CDR3 reads CASSTARGGDGEQYF. For the CDR3, the DNA is TGTGCCAGCAGCACAGCCCGAGGGGGGGACGGCGAGCAGTACTTC. J is TRBJ2-7 and V is TRBV4-2; TRBD2 might be the D (7 bases). CDR1 is LGHNA and CDR2 is YNFKEQ in the germline V gene. The ends were cut back, 5 bases at V and 6 bases at J, with 20 bases in the middle. The length of the CDR3 is 15 residues.

The rearrangement joins TRBV5-1 to TRBJ2-7; TRBD1 matches 7 bases. Germline V lookup: CDR1 SGHRS, CDR2 YFSETQ. The CDR3 consists of 15 residues. V lost 0 bases and J lost 5; bases outside the gene matches: 8. CDR3 region: CASSLGPTGFNEQYF. The CDR3 DNA reads TGCGCCAGCAGCTTGGGTCCGACAGGGTTCAACGAGCAGTACTTC. The full variable domain, completed using reference TRBV5-1 and TRBJ2-7, is KAGVTQTPRYLIKTRGQQVTLSCSPISGHRSVSWYQQTPGQGLQFLFEYFSETQRNKGNFPGRFSGRQFSNSRSEMNVSTLELGDSALYLCASSLGPTGFNEQYFGPGTRLTVT.

The genes are TRBV7-9 and TRBJ2-7; maybe TRBD1 (6 bases). The CDR3 length is 15 residues. Germline assignment: CDR1 SEHNR and CDR2 FQNEAQ (reference sequence). V lost 7 bases and J lost 6, with 22 bases in between. CDR3 sequence reads: CASTPRGSGLGEQYF. The CDR3 region has the DNA TGTGCCAGCACCCCTAGGGGGTCGGGTCTCGGCGAGCAGTACTTC.

On this clone itself: The same CDR3 also results from other DNA sequences found in this sample. The chain couples TRBV27 to TRBJ1-2; 7 bases match TRBD1. V lost 2 bases and J lost 4; bases outside the gene matches: 4. The CDR3 runs 14 residues. From germline, CDR1 is MNHEY and CDR2 SMNVEV (reference sequence). The CDR3 nucleotides read TGTGCCAGCAGTTTAAGGACAGGACCCTATGGCTACACCTTC. Translation gives CASSLRTGPYGYTF.

The table lists this clone with a few counts. The chain joins TRBV19 to TRBJ1-5; D is unclear. The CDR3 length is 12 residues. V lost 6 bases, J lost 5 bases, and 8 bases lay in between. In germline, CDR1 is LNHDA, CDR2 SQIVND (reference sequence). The CDR3 DNA is TGTGCCAGTAGCACACATGATCAGCCCCAGCATTTT. Protein: CASSTHDQPQHF.

The V call is TRBV7-9, the J call TRBJ2-7; D not certain. The CDR3 has 14 amino acids. Germline assignment: CDR1 SEHNR and CDR2 FQNEAQ (reference sequence). Between the trimmed V and J ends, which lost 3 bases and 7 bases, there was a span of 16 bases. The CDR3 DNA follows: TGTGCCAGCAGCTTGTCCGGAGCTGACGTGGAGCAGTACTTC. Translation gives CASSLSGADVEQYF.

V usage is TRBV7-6 and J usage is TRBJ2-7; 12 nucleotides align to TRBD2. J lost 4 bases, V lost 5 bases, and 6 bases had no gene match. The CDR3 spans 15 residues. Germline V gene sequence: CDR1 SGHVS, CDR2 FNYEAQ. This chain's CDR3 is CASSVTSGSQYEQYF. Here the CDR3 DNA reads TGTGCCAGCAGCGTGACTAGCGGGAGTCAATACGAGCAGTACTTC.